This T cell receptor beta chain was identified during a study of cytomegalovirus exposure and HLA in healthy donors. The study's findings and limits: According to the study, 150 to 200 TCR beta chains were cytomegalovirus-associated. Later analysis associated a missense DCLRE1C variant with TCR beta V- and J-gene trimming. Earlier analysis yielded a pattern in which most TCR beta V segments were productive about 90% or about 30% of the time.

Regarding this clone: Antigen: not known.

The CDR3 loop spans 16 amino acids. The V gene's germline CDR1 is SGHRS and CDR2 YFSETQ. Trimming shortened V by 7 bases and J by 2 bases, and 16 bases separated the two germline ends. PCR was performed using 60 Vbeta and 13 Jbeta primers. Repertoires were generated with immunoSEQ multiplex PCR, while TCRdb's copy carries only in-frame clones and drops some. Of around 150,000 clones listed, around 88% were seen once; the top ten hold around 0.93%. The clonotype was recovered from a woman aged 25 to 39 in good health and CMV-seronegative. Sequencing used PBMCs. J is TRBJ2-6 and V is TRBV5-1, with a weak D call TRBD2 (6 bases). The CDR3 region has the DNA TGCGCCAGCGCGGGCGGGACTCCCACTGGGGCCAACGTCCTGACTTTC. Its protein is CASAGGTPTGANVLTF. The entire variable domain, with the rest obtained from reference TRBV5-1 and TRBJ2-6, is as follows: KAGVTQTPRYLIKTRGQQVTLSCSPISGHRSVSWYQQTPGQGLQFLFEYFSETQRNKGNFPGRFSGRQFSNSRSEMNVSTLELGDSALYLCASAGGTPTGANVLTFGAGSRLTVL.